Listed below are T cell receptor beta chains from one sample, sequenced in a study of blood T cells in healthy people across ages. TCRdb redid the calling of the 5' RACE reads with MiXCR, one entry per CDR3 protein. The sample holds 650,000 to 1,000,000 distinct CDR3 sequences, 35% to 40% seen once. Sequencing was carried out using blood. These receptors were obtained from a man younger than 30 in good health. Each CDR3 is given with its conserved first and last residue. The order of the fields is J gene, D gene, V gene, clone size, CDR3 DNA, CDR3 protein. The D gene is left open where the match is weak. The listing skips clone size in some rows; elsewhere it reads once, few, many or a size class.

TRBJ2-4,NA,TRBV13,few,TGTGCCAGCAGCTTAATTCTGGGGAAGGCCAAAAACATTCAGTACTTC,CASSLILGKAKNIQYF
TRBJ1-2,NA,TRBV5-6,NA,TGTGCCAGCAGCTTAACGTCTCTTCCTGGCTACACCTTC,CASSLTSLPGYTF
TRBJ2-3,NA,TRBV7-2,few,TGTGCCAGCACCTTAGGGCCCGAGGGAGATACGCAGTATTTT,CASTLGPEGDTQYF
TRBJ1-2,NA,TRBV7-2,NA,TGTGCCAGCAGCTTAGCGATGGGGCAGCGAGGCTACACCTTC,CASSLAMGQRGYTF
TRBJ2-7,TRBD1,TRBV4-1,NA,TGCGCCAGCAGCCAAGTCAGGACAGGGTTGGGCGAGCAGTACTTC,CASSQVRTGLGEQYF
TRBJ2-1,NA,TRBV4-3,few,TGCGCCAGCAGCCAAGACGAGGGGGTCAATGAGCAGTTCTTC,CASSQDEGVNEQFF
TRBJ2-5,TRBD2,TRBV2,few,TGTGCCAGCAGCGTAACTAGCGGGGGCGAGCAAGAGACCCAGTACTTC,CASSVTSGGEQETQYF
TRBJ2-5,NA,TRBV5-4,NA,TGTGCCAACAGCACCGCGAGGACCCAGTACTTC,CANSTARTQYF
TRBJ2-3,NA,TRBV5-1,few,TGCGCCAGCAGCTTGCCGGACCGCCGATCATCTAGCACAGATACGCAGTATTTT,CASSLPDRRSSSTDTQYF
TRBJ2-2,NA,TRBV7-2,few,TGTGCCAGCAGCTTGCCAGGGGGGAACGGGGAGCTGTTTTTT,CASSLPGGNGELFF
TRBJ1-4,NA,TRBV14,NA,TGTGCCAGCAGCCAAGATATGGGTGGAAAACTGTTTTTT,CASSQDMGGKLFF
TRBJ1-5,TRBD1,TRBV4-1,few,TGCGCCAGCAGCCAAGCACAGGGGATCTCTCAGCCCCAGCATTTT,CASSQAQGISQPQHF
TRBJ1-1,TRBD1,TRBV29-1,NA,TGCAGCGTTGAAAGGGACAGAAACACTGAAGCTTTCTTT,CSVERDRNTEAFF
TRBJ2-2,TRBD1,TRBV7-2,NA,TGTGCCAGCAGCTTAGTGACAGGGACGAGCACCGGGGAGCTGTTTTTT,CASSLVTGTSTGELFF
TRBJ2-7,NA,TRBV12-3/TRBV12-4,once,TGTGCCAGCAGTCGTGGAGGGGCCGACTCCTACGAGCAGTACTTC,CASSRGGADSYEQYF
TRBJ1-1,NA,TRBV10-3,many,TGTGCCATCGGGGCAGGGACCCACACTGAAGCTTTCTTT,CAIGAGTHTEAFF